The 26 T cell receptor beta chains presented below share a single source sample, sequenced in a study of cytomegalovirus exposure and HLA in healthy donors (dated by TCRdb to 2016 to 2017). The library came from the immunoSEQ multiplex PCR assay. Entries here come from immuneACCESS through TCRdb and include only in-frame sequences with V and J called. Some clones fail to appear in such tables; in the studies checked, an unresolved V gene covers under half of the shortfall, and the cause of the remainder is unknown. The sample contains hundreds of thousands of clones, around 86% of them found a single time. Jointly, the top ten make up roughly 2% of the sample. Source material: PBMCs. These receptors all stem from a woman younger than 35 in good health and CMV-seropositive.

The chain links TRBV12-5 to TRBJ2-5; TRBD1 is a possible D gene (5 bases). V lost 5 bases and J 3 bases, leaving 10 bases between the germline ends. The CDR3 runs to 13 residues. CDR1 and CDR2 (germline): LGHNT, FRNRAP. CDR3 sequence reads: CASGVTGKETQYF. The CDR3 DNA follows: TGTGCTAGTGGTGTCACAGGAAAAGAGACCCAGTACTTC.

The CDR3: CASSTLGGSPYNEQFF. The CDR3 region has the DNA TGTGCCAGCTCCACCCTGGGAGGGAGTCCCTACAATGAGCAGTTCTTC. The rearrangement joins TRBV18 to TRBJ2-1; 7 bases agree with TRBD2. The V segment lost 6 bases and the J segment 2 bases; nucleotides outside the gene matches: 10. This CDR3 contains 16 residues. Germline V lookup: CDR1 KGHSH, CDR2 LQKENI.

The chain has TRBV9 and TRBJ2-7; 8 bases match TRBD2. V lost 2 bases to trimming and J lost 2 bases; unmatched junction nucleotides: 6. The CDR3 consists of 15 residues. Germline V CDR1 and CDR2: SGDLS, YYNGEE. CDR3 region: CASSVGREAAYEQYF. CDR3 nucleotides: TGTGCCAGCAGCGTTGGGCGGGAGGCCGCCTACGAGCAGTACTTC.

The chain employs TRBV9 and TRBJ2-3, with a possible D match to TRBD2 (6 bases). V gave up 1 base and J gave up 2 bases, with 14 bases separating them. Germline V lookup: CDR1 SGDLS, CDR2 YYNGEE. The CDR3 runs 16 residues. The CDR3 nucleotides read TGTGCCAGCAGCGTAAGAGGGAGGCCAGTCACAGATACGCAGTATTTT. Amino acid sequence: CASSVRGRPVTDTQYF. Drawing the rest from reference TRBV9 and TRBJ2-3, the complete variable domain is DSGVTQTPKHLITATGQRVTLRCSPRSGDLSVYWYQQSLDQGLQFLIQYYNGEERAKGNILERFSAQQFPDLHSELNLSSLELGDSALYFCASSVRGRPVTDTQYFGPGTRLTVL.

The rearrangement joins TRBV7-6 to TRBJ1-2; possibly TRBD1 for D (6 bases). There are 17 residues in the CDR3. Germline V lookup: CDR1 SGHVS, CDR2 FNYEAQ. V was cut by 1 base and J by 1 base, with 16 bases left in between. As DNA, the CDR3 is TGTGCCAGCAGCTTAGGTTTAGGGGACAACCTTAACTATGGCTACACCTTC. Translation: CASSLGLGDNLNYGYTF.

The DNA for the CDR3 is TGCAGTGCTAGAGACAGGGGAGGCTACACCTTC. It specifies CSARDRGGYTF. The chain uses TRBV20-1 and TRBJ1-2; D possibly corresponds to TRBD1 (6 bases). Germline V gene sequence: CDR1 DFQATT, CDR2 SNEGSKA (reference sequence). Trimming pared 0 bases from V and 8 bases from J, leaving 7 bases between. This CDR3 spans 11 amino acids.

The CDR3 sequence is CAWSGTSGQTQYF. CDR3 coding DNA: TGTGCCTGGAGTGGTACTAGCGGTCAGACCCAGTACTTC. The V and J genes are TRBV30 and TRBJ2-5; the match to TRBD2 covers 8 bases. CDR1 and CDR2 (germline): GTSNPN, SVGIG (reference sequence). CDR3 length: 13 residues. Trimming cost V 1 base and J 6 bases; bases outside gene matches: 4.

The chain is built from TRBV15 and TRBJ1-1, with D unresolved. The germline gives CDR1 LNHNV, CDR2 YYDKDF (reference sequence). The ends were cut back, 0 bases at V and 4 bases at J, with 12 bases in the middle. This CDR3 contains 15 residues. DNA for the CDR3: TGTGCCACCAGCAGAGATGGGGAGGTCAGCACTGAAGCTTTCTTT. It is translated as CATSRDGEVSTEAFF.

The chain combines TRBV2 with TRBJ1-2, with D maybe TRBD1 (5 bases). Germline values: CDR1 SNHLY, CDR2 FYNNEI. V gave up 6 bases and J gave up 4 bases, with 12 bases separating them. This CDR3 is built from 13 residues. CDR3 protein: CASRRGVGYGYTF. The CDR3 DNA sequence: TGTGCCAGCAGACGGGGGGTGGGCTATGGCTACACCTTC.

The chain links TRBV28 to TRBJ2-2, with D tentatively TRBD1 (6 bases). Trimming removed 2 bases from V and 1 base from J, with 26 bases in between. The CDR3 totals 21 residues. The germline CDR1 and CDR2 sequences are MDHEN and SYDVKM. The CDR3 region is CASSLIPRPGNRAENTGELFF. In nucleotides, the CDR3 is TGTGCCAGCAGTTTAATCCCCCGACCAGGAAACAGGGCTGAGAACACCGGGGAGCTGTTTTTT.

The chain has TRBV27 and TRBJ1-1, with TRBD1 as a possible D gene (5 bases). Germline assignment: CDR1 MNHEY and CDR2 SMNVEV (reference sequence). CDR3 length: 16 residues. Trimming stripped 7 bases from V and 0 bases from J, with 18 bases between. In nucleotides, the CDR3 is TGTGCCAGCATCCCTCTGCCAGGGTATATGAACACTGAAGCTTTCTTT. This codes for CASIPLPGYMNTEAFF.

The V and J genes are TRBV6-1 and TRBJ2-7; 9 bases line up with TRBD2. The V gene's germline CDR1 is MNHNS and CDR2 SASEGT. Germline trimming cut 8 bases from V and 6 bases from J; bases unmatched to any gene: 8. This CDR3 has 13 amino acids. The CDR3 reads CASGGTSLVEQYF. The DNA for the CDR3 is TGTGCCAGCGGAGGGACTAGCCTCGTCGAGCAGTACTTC.

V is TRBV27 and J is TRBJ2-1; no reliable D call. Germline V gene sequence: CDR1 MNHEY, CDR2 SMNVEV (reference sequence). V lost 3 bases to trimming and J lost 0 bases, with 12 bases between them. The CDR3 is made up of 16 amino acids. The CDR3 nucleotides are TGTGCCAGCAGTTTTCCGGCAGCGAGCTCCTACAATGAGCAGTTCTTC. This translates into CASSFPAASSYNEQFF.

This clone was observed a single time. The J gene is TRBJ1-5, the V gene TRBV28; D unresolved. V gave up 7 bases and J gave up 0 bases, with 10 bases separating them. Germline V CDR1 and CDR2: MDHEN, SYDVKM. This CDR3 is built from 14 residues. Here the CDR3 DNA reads TGTGCCAGCAATACACCGTCTAGCAATCAGCCCCAGCATTTT. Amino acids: CASNTPSSNQPQHF.

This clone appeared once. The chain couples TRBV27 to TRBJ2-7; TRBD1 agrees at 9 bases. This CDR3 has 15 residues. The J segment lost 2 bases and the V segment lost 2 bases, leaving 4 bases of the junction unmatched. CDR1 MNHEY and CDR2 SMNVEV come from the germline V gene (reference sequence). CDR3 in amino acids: CASSLRDRAAYEQYF. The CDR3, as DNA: TGTGCCAGCAGTTTAAGGGACAGGGCGGCCTACGAGCAGTACTTC.

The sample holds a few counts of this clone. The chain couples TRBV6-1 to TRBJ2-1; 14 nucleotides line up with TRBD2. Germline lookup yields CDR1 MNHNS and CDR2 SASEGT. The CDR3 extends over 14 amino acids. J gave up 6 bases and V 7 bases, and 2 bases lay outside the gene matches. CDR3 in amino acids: CASIGLAGGNEQFF. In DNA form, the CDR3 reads TGTGCCAGCATCGGACTAGCGGGAGGCAATGAGCAGTTCTTC.

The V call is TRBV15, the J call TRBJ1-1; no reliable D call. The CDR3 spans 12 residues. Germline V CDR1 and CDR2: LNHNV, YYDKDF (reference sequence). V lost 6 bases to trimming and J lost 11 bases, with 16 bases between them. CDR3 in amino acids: CATRGPSRGAFF. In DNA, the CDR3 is TGTGCCACCAGGGGCCCGAGCCGGGGTGCTTTCTTT.

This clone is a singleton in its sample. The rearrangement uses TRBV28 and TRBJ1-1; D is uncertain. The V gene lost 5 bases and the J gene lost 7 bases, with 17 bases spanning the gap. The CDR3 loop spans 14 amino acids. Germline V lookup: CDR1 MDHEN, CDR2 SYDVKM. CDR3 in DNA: TGTGCCAGCAGTCGAGGCCGCGGGTTGGGTGAAGCTTTCTTT. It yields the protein CASSRGRGLGEAFF.

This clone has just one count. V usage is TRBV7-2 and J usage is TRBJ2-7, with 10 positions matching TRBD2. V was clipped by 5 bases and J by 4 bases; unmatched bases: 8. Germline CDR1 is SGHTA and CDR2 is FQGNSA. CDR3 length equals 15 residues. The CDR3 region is CASSRTGLAPYEQYF. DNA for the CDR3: TGTGCCAGCAGCCGGACGGGACTAGCGCCTTACGAGCAGTACTTC.

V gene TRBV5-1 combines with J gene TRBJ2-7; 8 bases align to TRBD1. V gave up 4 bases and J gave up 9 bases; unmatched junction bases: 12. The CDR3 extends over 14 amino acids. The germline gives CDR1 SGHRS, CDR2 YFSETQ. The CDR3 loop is CASSQTGETSGQYF. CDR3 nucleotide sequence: TGCGCCAGCAGCCAGACAGGGGAAACCTCGGGGCAGTACTTC.

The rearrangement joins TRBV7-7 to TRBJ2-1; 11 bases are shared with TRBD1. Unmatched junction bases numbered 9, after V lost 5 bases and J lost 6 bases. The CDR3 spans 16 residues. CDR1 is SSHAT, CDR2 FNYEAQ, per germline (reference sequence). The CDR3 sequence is CASSPTGTGGINEQFF. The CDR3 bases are TGTGCCAGCAGCCCAACCGGGACAGGGGGGATCAATGAGCAGTTCTTC.

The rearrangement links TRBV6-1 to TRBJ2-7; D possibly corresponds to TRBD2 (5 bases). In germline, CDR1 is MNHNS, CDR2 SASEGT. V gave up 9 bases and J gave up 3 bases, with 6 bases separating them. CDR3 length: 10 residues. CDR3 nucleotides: TGTGCCAGTGGACTCTACGAGCAGTACTTC. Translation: CASGLYEQYF.

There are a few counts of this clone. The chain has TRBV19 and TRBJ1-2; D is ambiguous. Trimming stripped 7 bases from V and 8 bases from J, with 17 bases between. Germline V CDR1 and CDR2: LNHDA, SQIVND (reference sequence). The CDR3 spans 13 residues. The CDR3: CASTPPGVGGYTF. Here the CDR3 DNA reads TGTGCCAGTACCCCACCCGGGGTAGGAGGCTACACCTTC.

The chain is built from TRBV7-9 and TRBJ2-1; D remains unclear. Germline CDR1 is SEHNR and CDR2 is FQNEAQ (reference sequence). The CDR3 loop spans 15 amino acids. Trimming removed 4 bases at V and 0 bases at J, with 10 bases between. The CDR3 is CASSSSWSSYNEQFF. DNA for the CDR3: TGTGCCAGCAGCTCCTCATGGAGCTCCTACAATGAGCAGTTCTTC.

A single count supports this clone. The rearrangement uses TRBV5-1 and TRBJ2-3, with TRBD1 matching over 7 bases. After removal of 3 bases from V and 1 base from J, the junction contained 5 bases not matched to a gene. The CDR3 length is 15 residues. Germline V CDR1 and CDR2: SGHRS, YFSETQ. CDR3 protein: CASSWDRDRTDTQYF. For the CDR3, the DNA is TGCGCCAGCAGCTGGGACAGAGATCGCACAGATACGCAGTATTTT.

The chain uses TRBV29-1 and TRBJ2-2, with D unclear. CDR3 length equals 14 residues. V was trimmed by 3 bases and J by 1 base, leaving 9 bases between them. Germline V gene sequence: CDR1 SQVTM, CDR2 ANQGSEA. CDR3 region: CSVDLLGNTGELFF. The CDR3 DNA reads TGCAGCGTTGACCTCCTAGGGAACACCGGGGAGCTGTTTTTT.